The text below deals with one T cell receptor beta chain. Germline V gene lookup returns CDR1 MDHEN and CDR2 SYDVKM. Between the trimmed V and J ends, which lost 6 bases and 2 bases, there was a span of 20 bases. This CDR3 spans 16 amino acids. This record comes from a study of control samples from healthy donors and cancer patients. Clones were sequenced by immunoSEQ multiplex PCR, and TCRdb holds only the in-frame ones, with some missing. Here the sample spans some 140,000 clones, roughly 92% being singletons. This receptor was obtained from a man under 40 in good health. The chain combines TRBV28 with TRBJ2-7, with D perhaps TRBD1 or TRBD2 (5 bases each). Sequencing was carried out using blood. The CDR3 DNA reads TGTGCCAGCAGCTACAACGTCCGGGACCGAGCCTACGAGCAGTACTTC. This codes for CASSYNVRDRAYEQYF.